This T cell receptor (beta chain) is drawn from a study of blood T cells in healthy people across ages. V dropped 4 bases and J dropped 0; count of bases not matched to a gene: 8. The CDR3 extends over 17 amino acids. Germline lookup yields CDR1 LGHDT and CDR2 YNNKEL (reference sequence). For the second PCR, which ran for 7 to 11 cycles, a sample-barcoded 5' primer and a J-beta primer mix were used. A template-switch adaptor that had 12 random nucleotides put a tag on each cDNA molecule. TCRdb redid the calling of the 5' RACE reads with MiXCR, one entry per CDR3 protein. In the table there are under 700,000 distinct CDR3 sequences, more than 20% of which are singletons. These same records also appear under a second study, on T cells of mothers and their children.

This sequence joins TRBV3-1 and TRBJ2-1; the match to TRBD1 covers 8 bases. The clonotype comes from a boy younger than 18 in good health. Sample: blood. The CDR3 region is CASSRTDRASSYNEQFF. CDR3 bases: TGTGCCAGCAGCCGGACGGACAGGGCCAGCTCCTACAATGAGCAGTTCTTC.